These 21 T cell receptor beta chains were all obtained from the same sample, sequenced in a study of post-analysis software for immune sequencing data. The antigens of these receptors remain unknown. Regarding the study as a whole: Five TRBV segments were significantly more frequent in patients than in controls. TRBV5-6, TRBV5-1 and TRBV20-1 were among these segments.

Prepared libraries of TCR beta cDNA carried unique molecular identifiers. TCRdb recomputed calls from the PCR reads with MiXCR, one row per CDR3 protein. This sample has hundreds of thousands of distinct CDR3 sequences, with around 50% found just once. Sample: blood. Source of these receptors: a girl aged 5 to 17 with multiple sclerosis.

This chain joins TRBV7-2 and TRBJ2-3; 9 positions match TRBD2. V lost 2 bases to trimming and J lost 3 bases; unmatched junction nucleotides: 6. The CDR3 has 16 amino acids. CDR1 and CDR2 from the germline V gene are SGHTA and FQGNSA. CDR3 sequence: CASSLRLGLATDTQYF. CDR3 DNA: TGTGCCAGCAGCTTAAGATTGGGACTAGCAACAGATACGCAGTATTTT.

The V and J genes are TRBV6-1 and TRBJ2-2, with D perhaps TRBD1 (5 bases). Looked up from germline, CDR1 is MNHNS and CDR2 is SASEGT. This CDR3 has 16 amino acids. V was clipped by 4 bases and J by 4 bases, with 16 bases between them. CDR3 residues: CASSATGFSFTGELFF. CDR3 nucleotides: TGTGCCAGCAGTGCTACAGGATTTTCCTTCACCGGGGAGCTGTTTTTT.

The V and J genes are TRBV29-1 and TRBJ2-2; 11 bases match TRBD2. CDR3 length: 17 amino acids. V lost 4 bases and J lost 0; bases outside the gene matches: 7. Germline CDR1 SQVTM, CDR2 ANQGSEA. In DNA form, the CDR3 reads TGCAGCGTTGGATGGCTAGCGGGAGGCCCGAACACCGGGGAGCTGTTTTTT. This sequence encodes CSVGWLAGGPNTGELFF.

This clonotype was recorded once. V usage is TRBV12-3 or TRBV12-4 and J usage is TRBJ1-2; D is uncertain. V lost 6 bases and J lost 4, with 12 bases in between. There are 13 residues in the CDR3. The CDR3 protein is CASRSTRSYGYTF. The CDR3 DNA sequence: TGTGCCAGCAGGTCGACGAGATCCTATGGCTACACCTTC.

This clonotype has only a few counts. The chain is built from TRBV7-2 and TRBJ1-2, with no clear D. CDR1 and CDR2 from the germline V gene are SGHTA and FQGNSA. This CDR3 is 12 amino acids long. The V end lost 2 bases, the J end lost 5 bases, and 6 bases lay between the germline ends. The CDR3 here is CASSLYGYGYTF. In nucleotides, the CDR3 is TGTGCCAGCAGCTTATATGGTTATGGCTACACCTTC.

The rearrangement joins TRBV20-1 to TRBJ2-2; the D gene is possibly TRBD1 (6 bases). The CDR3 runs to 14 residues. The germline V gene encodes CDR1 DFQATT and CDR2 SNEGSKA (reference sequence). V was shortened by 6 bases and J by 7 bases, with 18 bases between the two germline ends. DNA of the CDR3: TGCAGTGCCAGACAGGTTTCAGGTGTCGGGGAGCTGTTTTTT. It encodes CSARQVSGVGELFF.

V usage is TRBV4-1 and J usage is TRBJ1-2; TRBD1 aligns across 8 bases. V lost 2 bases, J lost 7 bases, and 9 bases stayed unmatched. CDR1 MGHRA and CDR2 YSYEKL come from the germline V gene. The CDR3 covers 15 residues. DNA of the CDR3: TGCGCCAGCAGCCAAATGGCCAGGGGGCTAGTTGGCTACACCTTC. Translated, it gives CASSQMARGLVGYTF.

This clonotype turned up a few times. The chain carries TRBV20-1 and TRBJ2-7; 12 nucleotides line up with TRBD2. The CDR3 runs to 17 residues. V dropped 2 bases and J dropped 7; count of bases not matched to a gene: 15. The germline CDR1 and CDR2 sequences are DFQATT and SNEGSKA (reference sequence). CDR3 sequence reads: CSARLTLAGGGLREQYF. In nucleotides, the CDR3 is TGCAGTGCTAGACTAACACTAGCGGGAGGAGGCTTGAGGGAGCAGTACTTC.

The DNA of the CDR3 is TGCGCCAGCAGTCTGGGGGCTCGTAGCACAGATACGCAGTATTTT. Its protein product is CASSLGARSTDTQYF. This chain connects TRBV5-1 to TRBJ2-3; a possible D gene is TRBD1 (6 bases). V shed 5 bases and J shed 0 bases, with 13 bases lying between them. The CDR3 loop spans 15 amino acids. From germline, CDR1 is SGHRS and CDR2 YFSETQ.

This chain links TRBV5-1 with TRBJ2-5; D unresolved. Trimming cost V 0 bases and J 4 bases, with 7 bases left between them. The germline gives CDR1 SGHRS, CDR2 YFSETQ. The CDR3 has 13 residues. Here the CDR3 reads CASSLEFAETQYF. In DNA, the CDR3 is TGCGCCAGCAGCTTGGAGTTCGCAGAGACCCAGTACTTC. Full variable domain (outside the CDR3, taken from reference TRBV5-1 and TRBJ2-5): KAGVTQTPRYLIKTRGQQVTLSCSPISGHRSVSWYQQTPGQGLQFLFEYFSETQRNKGNFPGRFSGRQFSNSRSEMNVSTLELGDSALYLCASSLEFAETQYFGPGTRLLVL.

For the CDR3, the DNA is TGTGCCACCAGCAGAGATCGCGAGTTTGGCTACACCTTC. Translation: CATSRDREFGYTF. The genes are TRBV15 and TRBJ1-2; D gene ambiguous. Looked up from germline, CDR1 is LNHNV and CDR2 is YYDKDF (reference sequence). This CDR3 is 13 amino acids long. The V end was cut by 0 bases, the J end by 7 bases, with 9 bases between.

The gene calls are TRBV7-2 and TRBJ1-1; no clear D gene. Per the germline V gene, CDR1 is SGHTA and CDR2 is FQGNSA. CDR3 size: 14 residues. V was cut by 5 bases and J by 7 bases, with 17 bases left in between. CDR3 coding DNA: TGTGCCAGCAGCCAGAGCGGCACGTCGGGTGAAGCTTTCTTT. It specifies CASSQSGTSGEAFF. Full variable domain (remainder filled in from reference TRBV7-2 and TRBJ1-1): GAGVSQSPSNKVTEKGKDVELRCDPISGHTALYWYRQSLGQGLEFLIYFQGNSAPDKSGLPSDRFSAERTGGSVSTLTIQRTQQEDSAVYLCASSQSGTSGEAFFGQGTRLTVV.

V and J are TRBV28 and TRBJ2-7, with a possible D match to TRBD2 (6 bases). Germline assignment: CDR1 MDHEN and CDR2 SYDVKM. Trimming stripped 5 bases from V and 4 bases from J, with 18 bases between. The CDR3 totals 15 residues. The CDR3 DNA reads TGTGCCAGCAGTCCCCTAGGAGGGGTGGAGTACGAGCAGTACTTC. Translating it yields CASSPLGGVEYEQYF.

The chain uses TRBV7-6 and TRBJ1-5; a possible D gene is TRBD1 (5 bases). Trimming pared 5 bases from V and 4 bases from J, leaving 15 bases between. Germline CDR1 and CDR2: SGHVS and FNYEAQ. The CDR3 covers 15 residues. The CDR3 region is CASSPAGLGNQPQHF. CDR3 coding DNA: TGTGCCAGCAGCCCCGCAGGGCTAGGGAATCAGCCCCAGCATTTT.

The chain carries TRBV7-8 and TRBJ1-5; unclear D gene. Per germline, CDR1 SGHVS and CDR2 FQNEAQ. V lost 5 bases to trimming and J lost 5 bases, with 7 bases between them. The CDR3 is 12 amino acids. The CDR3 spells CASSLQYQPQHF. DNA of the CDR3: TGTGCCAGCAGCCTACAGTATCAGCCCCAGCATTTT.

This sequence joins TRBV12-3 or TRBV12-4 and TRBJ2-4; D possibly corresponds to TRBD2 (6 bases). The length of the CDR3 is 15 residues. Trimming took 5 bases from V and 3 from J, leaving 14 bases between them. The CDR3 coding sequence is TGTGCCAGCAGTGGGGGAGGCATCCTCAAAAACATTCAGTACTTC. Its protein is CASSGGGILKNIQYF.

CDR3 in amino acids: CASKRDRPSYEQYF. The CDR3, as DNA: TGTGCCAGCAAAAGGGACAGGCCATCCTACGAGCAGTACTTC. V is TRBV2 and J is TRBJ2-7; 8 bases are a match to TRBD1. Germline-derived CDR1 and CDR2 are SNHLY and FYNNEI. The trim removed 7 bases at V and 1 base at J, leaving 6 bases unmatched. This CDR3 has 14 residues.

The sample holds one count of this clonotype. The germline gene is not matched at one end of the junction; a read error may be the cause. Here the CDR3 reads CASSLGPKAYNEQVF. The CDR3 DNA sequence: TGTGCCAGCAGCTTGGGACCGAAAGCCTACAATGAGCAGGTCTTC. The genes are TRBV5-5 and TRBJ2-1; D not resolved. CDR1 SGHKS and CDR2 YYEKEE come from the germline V gene (reference sequence). The length of the CDR3 is 15 residues.

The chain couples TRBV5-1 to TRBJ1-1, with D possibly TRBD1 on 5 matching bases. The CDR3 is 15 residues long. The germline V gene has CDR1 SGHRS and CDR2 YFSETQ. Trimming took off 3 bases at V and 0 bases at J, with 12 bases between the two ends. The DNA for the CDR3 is TGCGCCAGCAGCTGGGGCGGAACCATGAACACTGAAGCTTTCTTT. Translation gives CASSWGGTMNTEAFF. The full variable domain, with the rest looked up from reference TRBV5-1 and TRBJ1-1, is KAGVTQTPRYLIKTRGQQVTLSCSPISGHRSVSWYQQTPGQGLQFLFEYFSETQRNKGNFPGRFSGRQFSNSRSEMNVSTLELGDSALYLCASSWGGTMNTEAFFGQGTRLTVV.

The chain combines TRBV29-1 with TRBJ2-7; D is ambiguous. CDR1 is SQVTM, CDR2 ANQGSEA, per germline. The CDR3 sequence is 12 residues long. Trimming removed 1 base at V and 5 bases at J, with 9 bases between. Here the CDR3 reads CSVEVMRNEQYF. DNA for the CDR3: TGCAGCGTTGAAGTAATGCGTAACGAGCAGTACTTC.

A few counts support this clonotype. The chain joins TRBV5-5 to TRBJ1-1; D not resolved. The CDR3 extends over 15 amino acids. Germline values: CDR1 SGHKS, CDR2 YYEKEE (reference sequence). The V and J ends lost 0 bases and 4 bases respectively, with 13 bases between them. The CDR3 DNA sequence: TGTGCCAGCAGCTTGGCCTCTACGGGAAGCACTGAAGCTTTCTTT. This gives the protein CASSLASTGSTEAFF.